A single sample is the source of the 16 T cell receptor beta chains below, sequenced in a study of blood T cell repertoires in COVID-19. Profiled with immunoSEQ multiplex PCR; TCRdb holds only in-frame clones, not every one. The sample holds 160,000 or so clones, roughly nine tenths seen once. The sequencing input was peripheral blood. These TCRs come from a man in his 60s with active or convalescent COVID-19.

The gene calls are TRBV18 and TRBJ1-3, with D possibly being TRBD1 (5 bases). This CDR3 is built from 17 residues. The germline gives CDR1 KGHSH, CDR2 LQKENI. Trimming shortened V by 3 bases and J by 0 bases, and 15 bases separated the two germline ends. The CDR3 DNA sequence: TGTGCCAGCTCACCGGGGACTTTCAGAGGCTCTGGAAACACCATATATTTT. Its protein is CASSPGTFRGSGNTIYF.

This rearrangement joins TRBV5-4 to TRBJ1-1, with D unclear. V lost 4 bases and J 1 base, leaving 14 bases between the germline ends. Germline V gene data show CDR1 as SGHNT and CDR2 as YYREEE (reference sequence). This CDR3 spans 15 amino acids. The DNA of the CDR3 is TGTGCCAGCAGCCCGAGGACTCTATCGAACACTGAAGCTTTCTTT. Translation: CASSPRTLSNTEAFF.

The chain has TRBV5-4 and TRBJ2-5, with a tentative D call TRBD2 (5 bases). Trimming removed 4 bases from V and 5 bases from J, with 15 bases in between. Germline V CDR1 and CDR2: SGHNT, YYREEE (reference sequence). The CDR3 consists of 14 residues. CDR3 bases: TGTGCCAGCAGCGATGCCCGGGGTCTGGAGACCCAGTACTTC. Encoded protein: CASSDARGLETQYF.

V usage is TRBV7-2 and J usage is TRBJ2-2, with 7 bases identical to TRBD1. Trimming at V came to 2 bases and at J to 3 bases, leaving 6 bases not matched to a gene. The germline CDR1 and CDR2 sequences are SGHTA and FQGNSA. The CDR3 length is 16 residues. The CDR3 coding sequence is TGTGCCAGCAGCTTAAATCAGGGGGTGGACACCGGGGAGCTGTTTTTT. This sequence encodes CASSLNQGVDTGELFF. Together with reference TRBV7-2 and TRBJ2-2, the CDR3 gives the full variable domain: GAGVSQSPSNKVTEKGKDVELRCDPISGHTALYWYRQSLGQGLEFLIYFQGNSAPDKSGLPSDRFSAERTGGSVSTLTIQRTQQEDSAVYLCASSLNQGVDTGELFFGEGSRLTVL.

The rearrangement links TRBV7-9 to TRBJ1-2; D remains unclear. V was clipped by 4 bases and J by 2 bases, with 14 bases between them. Germline CDR1 is SEHNR and CDR2 is FQNEAQ (reference sequence). The CDR3 has 15 amino acids. CDR3 protein: CASSYLEGANYGYTF. As DNA, the CDR3 is TGTGCCAGCAGCTACCTGGAGGGAGCCAACTATGGCTACACCTTC.

In DNA form, the CDR3 reads TGTGCCACCAGTGATGCCGGGACAGGGGCCCAAGAGACCCAGTACTTC. It is translated as CATSDAGTGAQETQYF. The rearrangement joins TRBV24-1 to TRBJ2-5; 10 bases are a match to TRBD1. CDR1 and CDR2 from the germline V gene are KGHDR and SFDVKD. The CDR3 covers 16 residues. Trimming cost V 3 bases and J 1 base; bases outside gene matches: 4.

V gene TRBV5-5 combines with J gene TRBJ2-3; 13 nucleotides align to TRBD2. The CDR3 is made up of 19 amino acids. J lost 2 bases, V lost 0 bases, and 9 bases had no gene match. Germline V CDR1 and CDR2: SGHKS, YYEKEE (reference sequence). The CDR3 sequence: CASSLVGLAGVLHTDTQYF. The DNA for the CDR3 is TGTGCCAGCAGCTTGGTTGGACTAGCGGGAGTCCTTCACACAGATACGCAGTATTTT.

The chain employs TRBV19 and TRBJ2-3; 8 nucleotides align to TRBD1. J gave up 1 base and V 1 base, and 7 bases lay outside the gene matches. The CDR3 length is 17 residues. CDR1 is LNHDA and CDR2 is SQIVND in the germline V gene (reference sequence). Here the CDR3 DNA reads TGTGCCAGTAGTATAGCGATCGGGACAGGCCGCACAGATACGCAGTATTTT. Protein sequence: CASSIAIGTGRTDTQYF.

The chain links TRBV7-9 to TRBJ2-1, with a tentative D call TRBD2 (6 bases). V lost 5 bases and J 7 bases, leaving 9 bases between the germline ends. Germline V gives CDR1 SEHNR, CDR2 FQNEAQ (reference sequence). This CDR3 has 12 amino acids. This chain's CDR3 is CASSQSGNEQFF. DNA for the CDR3: TGTGCCAGCAGCCAGAGCGGGAATGAGCAGTTCTTC. Full variable domain (remainder filled in from reference TRBV7-9 and TRBJ2-1): DTGVSQNPRHKITKRGQNVTFRCDPISEHNRLYWYRQTLGQGPEFLTYFQNEAQLEKSRLLSDRFSAERPKGSFSTLEIQRTEQGDSAMYLCASSQSGNEQFFGPGTRLTVL.

The chain uses TRBV5-1 and TRBJ2-1, with 11 bases that match TRBD2. Trimming took 4 bases from V and 1 from J; bases not matched to a gene: 7. This CDR3 is built from 17 residues. CDR1 and CDR2 from the germline V gene are SGHRS and YFSETQ. DNA of the CDR3: TGCGCCAGCAGCGACTCTAGCGGGAGGATTTCCTACAATGAGCAGTTCTTC. Translation: CASSDSSGRISYNEQFF.

The chain links TRBV4-1 to TRBJ1-5, with 12 bases aligning to TRBD1. The ends lost 3 bases at V and 4 bases at J; junction bases unmatched: 4. The CDR3 contains 16 residues. CDR1 is MGHRA, CDR2 YSYEKL, per germline. The CDR3 region is CASSQVGQGANQPQHF. Here the CDR3 DNA reads TGCGCCAGCAGCCAGGTGGGACAGGGGGCAAATCAGCCCCAGCATTTT.

This chain connects TRBV11-2 to TRBJ2-7; D is uncertain. Between the trimmed V and J ends, which lost 2 bases and 6 bases, there was a span of 8 bases. CDR1 is SGHAT and CDR2 is FQNNGV in the germline V gene. The CDR3 sequence is 12 residues long. In DNA, the CDR3 is TGTGCCAGCAGCTTAAGTGAGTCCGAGCAGTACTTC. This gives the protein CASSLSESEQYF.

The CDR3 here is CASSSRLAGEKNEQFF. CDR3 nucleotide sequence: TGTGCCAGCTCATCTAGACTAGCGGGAGAGAAGAATGAGCAGTTCTTC. The chain combines TRBV18 with TRBJ2-1, with 12 bases identical to TRBD2. Trimming took 5 bases from V and 7 from J; bases not matched to a gene: 9. The CDR3 runs 16 residues. Germline V lookup: CDR1 KGHSH, CDR2 LQKENI.

The DNA of the CDR3 is TGTGCCAGCAGCGTTTACTCACAGGGTTCGCCCCAGCATTTT. Translating gives CASSVYSQGSPQHF. V is TRBV9 and J is TRBJ1-5, with TRBD1 as a possible D gene (6 bases). The germline V gene has CDR1 SGDLS and CDR2 YYNGEE. This CDR3 spans 14 amino acids. Trimming took off 2 bases at V and 9 bases at J, with 15 bases between the two ends. The full variable domain, with the rest looked up from reference TRBV9 and TRBJ1-5, is DSGVTQTPKHLITATGQRVTLRCSPRSGDLSVYWYQQSLDQGLQFLIQYYNGEERAKGNILERFSAQQFPDLHSELNLSSLELGDSALYFCASSVYSQGSPQHFGDGTRLSIL.

The chain links TRBV6-5 to TRBJ1-5; 10 bases are a match to TRBD1. The CDR3 has 15 amino acids. The germline V gene has CDR1 MNHEY and CDR2 SVGAGI. With 0 bases clipped from V and 5 bases from J, the junction kept 1 base outside the gene matches. For the CDR3, the DNA is TGTGCCAGCAGTTACTCCGGGACAGGGGATCAGCCCCAGCATTTT. It specifies CASSYSGTGDQPQHF.

The chain couples TRBV7-2 to TRBJ2-1; D is ambiguous. The CDR3 runs 15 residues. CDR1 is SGHTA, CDR2 FQGNSA, per germline. V was cut by 3 bases and J by 4 bases, with 13 bases left in between. DNA for the CDR3: TGTGCCAGCAGCTTTGGTACTACTCATTACAATGAGCAGTTCTTC. Translation: CASSFGTTHYNEQFF.